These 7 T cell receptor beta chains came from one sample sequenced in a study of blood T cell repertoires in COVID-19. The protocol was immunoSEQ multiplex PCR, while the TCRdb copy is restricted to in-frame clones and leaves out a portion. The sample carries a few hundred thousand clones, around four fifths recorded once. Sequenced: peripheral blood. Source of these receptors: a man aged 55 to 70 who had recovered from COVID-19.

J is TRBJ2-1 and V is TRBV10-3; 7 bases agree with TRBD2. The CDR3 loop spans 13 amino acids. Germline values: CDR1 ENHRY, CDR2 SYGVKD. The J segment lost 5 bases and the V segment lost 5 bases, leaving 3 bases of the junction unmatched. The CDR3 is CAISTRGDNEQFF. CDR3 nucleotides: TGTGCCATCAGTACTCGGGGGGACAATGAGCAGTTCTTC.

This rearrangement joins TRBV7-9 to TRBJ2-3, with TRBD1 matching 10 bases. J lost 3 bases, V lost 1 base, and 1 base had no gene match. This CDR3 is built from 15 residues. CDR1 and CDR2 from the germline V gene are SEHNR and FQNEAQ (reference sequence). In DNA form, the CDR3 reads TGTGCCAGCAGCTTAGGACAGGGGGCGACAGATACGCAGTATTTT. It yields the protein CASSLGQGATDTQYF.

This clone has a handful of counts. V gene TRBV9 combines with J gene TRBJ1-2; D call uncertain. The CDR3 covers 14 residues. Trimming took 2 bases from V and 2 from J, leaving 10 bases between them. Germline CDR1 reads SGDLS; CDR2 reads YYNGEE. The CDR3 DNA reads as TGTGCCAGCAGCGTCGGGCAGCGGAACTATGGCTACACCTTC. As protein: CASSVGQRNYGYTF.

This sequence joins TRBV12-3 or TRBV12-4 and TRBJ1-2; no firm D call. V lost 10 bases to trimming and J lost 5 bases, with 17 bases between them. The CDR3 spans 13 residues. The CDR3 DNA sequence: TGTGCCACCACGGCCAGGATGATATATGGCTACACCTTC. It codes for CATTARMIYGYTF.

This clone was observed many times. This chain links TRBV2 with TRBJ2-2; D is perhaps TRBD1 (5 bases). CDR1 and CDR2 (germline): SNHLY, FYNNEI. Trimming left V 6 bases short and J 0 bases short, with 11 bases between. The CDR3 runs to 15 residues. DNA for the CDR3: TGTGCCAGCAGGTCGACAGTAACGAACACCGGGGAGCTGTTTTTT. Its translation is CASRSTVTNTGELFF.

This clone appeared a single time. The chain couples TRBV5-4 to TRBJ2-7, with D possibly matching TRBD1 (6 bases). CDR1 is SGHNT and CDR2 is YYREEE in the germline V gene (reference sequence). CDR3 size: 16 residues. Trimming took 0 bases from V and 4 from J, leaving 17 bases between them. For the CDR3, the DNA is TGTGCCAGCAGCTTGGGGGGGCAGGGAACGGGGTACGAGCAGTACTTC. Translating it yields CASSLGGQGTGYEQYF.

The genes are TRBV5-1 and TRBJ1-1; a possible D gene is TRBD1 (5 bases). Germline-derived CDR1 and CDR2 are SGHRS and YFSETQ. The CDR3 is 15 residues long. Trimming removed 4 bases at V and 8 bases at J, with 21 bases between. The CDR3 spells CASSAGGRINREAFF. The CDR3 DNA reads TGCGCCAGCAGCGCCGGGGGACGCATCAACCGGGAAGCTTTCTTT.